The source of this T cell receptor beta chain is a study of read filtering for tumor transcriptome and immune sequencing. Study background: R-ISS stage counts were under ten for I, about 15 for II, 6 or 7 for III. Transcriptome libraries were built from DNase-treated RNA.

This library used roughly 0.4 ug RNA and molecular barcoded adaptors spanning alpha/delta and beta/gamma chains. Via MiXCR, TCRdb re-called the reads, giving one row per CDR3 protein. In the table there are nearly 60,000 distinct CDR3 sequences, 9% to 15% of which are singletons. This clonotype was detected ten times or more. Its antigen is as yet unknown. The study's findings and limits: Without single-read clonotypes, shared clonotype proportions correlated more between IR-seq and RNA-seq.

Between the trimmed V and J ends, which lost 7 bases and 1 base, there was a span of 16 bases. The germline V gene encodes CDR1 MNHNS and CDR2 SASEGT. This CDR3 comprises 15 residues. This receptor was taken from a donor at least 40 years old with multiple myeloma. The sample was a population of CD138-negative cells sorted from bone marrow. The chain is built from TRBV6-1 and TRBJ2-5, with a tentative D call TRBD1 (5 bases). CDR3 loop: CASTRGTGFQETQYF. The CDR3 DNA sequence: TGTGCCAGCACCCGAGGCACAGGATTCCAAGAGACCCAGTACTTC.